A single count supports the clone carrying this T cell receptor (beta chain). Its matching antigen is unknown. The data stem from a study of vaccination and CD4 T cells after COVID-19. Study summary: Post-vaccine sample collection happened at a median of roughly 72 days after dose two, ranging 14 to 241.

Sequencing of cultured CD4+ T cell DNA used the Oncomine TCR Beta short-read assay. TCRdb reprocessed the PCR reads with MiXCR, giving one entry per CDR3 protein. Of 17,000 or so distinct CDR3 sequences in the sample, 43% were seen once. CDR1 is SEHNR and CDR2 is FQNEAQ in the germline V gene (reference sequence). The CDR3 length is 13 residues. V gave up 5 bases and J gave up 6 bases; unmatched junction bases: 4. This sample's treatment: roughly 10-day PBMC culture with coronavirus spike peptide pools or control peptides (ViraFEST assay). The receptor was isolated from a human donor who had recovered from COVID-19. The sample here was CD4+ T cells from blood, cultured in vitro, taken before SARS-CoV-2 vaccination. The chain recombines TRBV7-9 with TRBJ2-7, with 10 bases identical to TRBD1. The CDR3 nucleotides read TGTGCCAGCAGCCCCGACAGGGGGCGCGAGCAGTACTTC. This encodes CASSPDRGREQYF.